These 25 T cell receptor beta chains were all obtained from the same sample, sequenced in a study of T cell changes during pregnancy in multiple sclerosis. Clones were sequenced by immunoSEQ multiplex PCR, and TCRdb holds only the in-frame ones, with some missing. This sample has over 45,000 clones, with about 91% found just once. This specimen was CD4+ T cells from peripheral blood mononuclear cells, taken in the second trimester of pregnancy. These receptors came from a female donor with multiple sclerosis, enrolled in a pregnancy study.

CDR3 nucleotide sequence: TGTGCCAGTAGTCCGTCTAGCGGTTACTACGAGCAGTACTTC. Protein sequence: CASSPSSGYYEQYF. The V gene is TRBV19, the J gene TRBJ2-7, with TRBD2 matching over 7 bases. The trim removed 5 bases at V and 3 bases at J, leaving 7 bases unmatched. The germline V gene has CDR1 LNHDA and CDR2 SQIVND (reference sequence). The CDR3 loop spans 14 amino acids.

The rearrangement joins TRBV5-4 to TRBJ1-5, with TRBD1 identical over 7 bases. Germline V gives CDR1 SGHNT, CDR2 YYREEE (reference sequence). V lost 4 bases to trimming and J lost 5 bases; unmatched junction nucleotides: 6. This CDR3 is built from 14 residues. As DNA, the CDR3 is TGTGCCAGCAGCGCCGGACAGGCGGATCAGCCCCAGCATTTT. It specifies CASSAGQADQPQHF.

As regards this clone: This sample also contains other DNA sequences that code for the same CDR3. This chain links TRBV7-2 with TRBJ1-1, with D maybe TRBD1 (5 bases). The CDR3 is 13 amino acids. The V gene's germline CDR1 is SGHTA and CDR2 FQGNSA. The V gene lost 2 bases and the J gene lost 1 base, with 5 bases spanning the gap. CDR3 sequence (DNA): TGTGCCAGCAGCTTACAGGGGAACACTGAAGCTTTCTTT. Protein product: CASSLQGNTEAFF.

This clone was detected only once. CDR3 nucleotide sequence: TGTGCCAGTAGTATACAGGGGGCCAGGGAGCAGTTCTTC. Translation gives CASSIQGAREQFF. V is TRBV19 and J is TRBJ2-1; 8 bases fit TRBD1. The germline CDR1 and CDR2 sequences are LNHDA and SQIVND (reference sequence). The CDR3 contains 13 residues. After removal of 2 bases from V and 10 bases from J, the junction contained 4 bases not matched to a gene.

The chain carries TRBV18 and TRBJ2-3; 11 bases are a match to TRBD2. Germline CDR1 is KGHSH and CDR2 is LQKENI. Trimming cost V 3 bases and J 2 bases; bases outside gene matches: 4. There are 16 residues in the CDR3. The CDR3, as DNA: TGTGCCAGCTCACCGAAGACTAGCGGGGCCACAGATACGCAGTATTTT. Amino acids: CASSPKTSGATDTQYF.

The chain employs TRBV28 and TRBJ2-5; 8 bases agree with TRBD1. CDR3 length: 13 amino acids. After removal of 5 bases from V and 4 bases from J, the junction contained 3 bases not matched to a gene. Germline CDR1 is MDHEN and CDR2 is SYDVKM. CDR3 sequence: CASSRRGRETQYF. The DNA for the CDR3 is TGTGCCAGCAGTCGCAGGGGGCGAGAGACCCAGTACTTC.

The chain has TRBV5-4 and TRBJ2-2, with D tentatively TRBD2 (6 bases). Trimming shortened V by 3 bases and J by 0 bases, and 12 bases separated the two germline ends. Germline V gene lookup returns CDR1 SGHNT and CDR2 YYREEE (reference sequence). The CDR3 totals 16 residues. In DNA form, the CDR3 reads TGTGCCAGCAGCTCTTTTAGCGGTTCGAACACCGGGGAGCTGTTTTTT. Encoded protein: CASSSFSGSNTGELFF.

The chain joins TRBV2 to TRBJ2-7; D gene ambiguous. Germline-derived CDR1 and CDR2 are SNHLY and FYNNEI. V shed 1 base and J shed 1 base, with 11 bases lying between them. CDR3 length equals 15 residues. In nucleotides, the CDR3 is TGTGCCAGCAGTGAAGAGGCGGTAGCATCCTACGAGCAGTACTTC. Protein sequence: CASSEEAVASYEQYF. Full variable domain (rest looked up from reference TRBV2 and TRBJ2-7): EPEVTQTPSHQVTQMGQEVILRCVPISNHLYFYWYRQILGQKVEFLVSFYNNEISEKSEIFDDQFSVERPDGSNFTLKIRSTKLEDSAMYFCASSEEAVASYEQYFGPGTRLTVT.

V usage is TRBV4-2 and J usage is TRBJ2-5, with TRBD1 matching over 8 bases. With 1 base clipped from V and 7 bases from J, the junction kept 14 bases outside the gene matches. Per germline, CDR1 LGHNA and CDR2 YNFKEQ. There are 17 residues in the CDR3. The CDR3 coding sequence is TGTGCCAGCAGCCAAGTCGGAGGGACTTTACAGGGGGGGACCCAGTACTTC. It codes for CASSQVGGTLQGGTQYF.

The chain is built from TRBV7-3 and TRBJ2-1, with 11 nucleotides matching TRBD2. Germline CDR1 and CDR2: SGHTA and FQGTGA. The CDR3 covers 15 residues. J was trimmed by 3 bases and V by 6 bases; bases with no gene match: 4. The CDR3 DNA reads TGTGCCAGCAGTCTTGGACTAGCGGGCTACAATGAGCAGTTCTTC. Translated: CASSLGLAGYNEQFF.

The rearrangement joins TRBV7-9 to TRBJ2-1; TRBD2 aligns across 7 bases. The V gene's germline CDR1 is SEHNR and CDR2 FQNEAQ (reference sequence). Trimming cost V 5 bases and J 13 bases; bases outside gene matches: 17. This CDR3 is built from 15 residues. The CDR3 DNA is TGTGCCAGCAGCCCAGGTCGGGGGGTGTACGGGCACCAGTTCTTC. Translated, it gives CASSPGRGVYGHQFF.

This chain joins TRBV9 and TRBJ2-7; weak D call: TRBD2 (6 bases). The V gene lost 3 bases and the J gene lost 4 bases, with 14 bases spanning the gap. CDR3 length: 14 amino acids. Germline V lookup: CDR1 SGDLS, CDR2 YYNGEE. The CDR3 DNA is TGTGCCAGCAGCGAGACTAGTCATTCGTACGAGCAGTACTTC. Translation gives CASSETSHSYEQYF. The variable domain in full, completed from reference TRBV9 and TRBJ2-7, reads DSGVTQTPKHLITATGQRVTLRCSPRSGDLSVYWYQQSLDQGLQFLIQYYNGEERAKGNILERFSAQQFPDLHSELNLSSLELGDSALYFCASSETSHSYEQYFGPGTRLTVT.

The J gene is TRBJ2-3, the V gene TRBV6-5; D remains unclear. The V and J ends lost 5 bases and 3 bases respectively, with 6 bases between them. The CDR3 covers 12 residues. The germline V gene encodes CDR1 MNHEY and CDR2 SVGAGI. CDR3 in amino acids: CASSPRTDTQYF. CDR3 in DNA: TGTGCCAGCAGTCCGAGAACAGATACGCAGTATTTT.

This clone has a handful of counts. The chain recombines TRBV7-3 with TRBJ1-1; D is unresolved. Trimming stripped 4 bases from V and 0 bases from J, with 6 bases between. CDR3 length: 13 residues. Germline loops: CDR1 SGHTA, CDR2 FQGTGA. CDR3 region: CASSSTVNTEAFF. The CDR3 DNA is TGTGCCAGCAGCTCTACAGTGAACACTGAAGCTTTCTTT.

The chain has TRBV5-6 and TRBJ2-4; D is possibly TRBD2 (6 bases). The CDR3 totals 16 residues. Trimming removed 2 bases from V and 0 bases from J, with 12 bases in between. Germline lookup yields CDR1 SGHDT and CDR2 YYEEEE. The DNA for the CDR3 is TGTGCCAGCAGCTTCGGGGGACTCTTAGCCAAAAACATTCAGTACTTC. As protein: CASSFGGLLAKNIQYF.

This chain connects TRBV6-1 to TRBJ1-3; D is possibly TRBD1 (6 bases). CDR1 is MNHNS and CDR2 is SASEGT in the germline V gene. The CDR3 runs to 15 residues. With 5 bases removed from V and 4 bases from J, the gap between germline ends came to 15 bases. The CDR3 sequence: CASSWTAGAGNTIYF. Here the CDR3 DNA reads TGTGCCAGCAGTTGGACAGCCGGTGCAGGAAACACCATATATTTT.

This clone has more than one count but fewer than ten. This sequence joins TRBV27 and TRBJ2-6; weak D call: TRBD1 (6 bases). Trimming took 7 bases from V and 0 from J, leaving 19 bases between them. The CDR3 runs 18 residues. The V gene's germline CDR1 is MNHEY and CDR2 SMNVEV (reference sequence). Here the CDR3 reads CASILQGPRSSGANVLTF. In DNA form, the CDR3 reads TGTGCCAGCATATTGCAGGGGCCCCGCTCCTCTGGGGCCAACGTCCTGACTTTC. Combining the CDR3 with reference TRBV27 and TRBJ2-6 gives the whole variable domain EAQVTQNPRYLITVTGKKLTVTCSQNMNHEYMSWYRQDPGLGLRQIYYSMNVEVTDKGDVPEGYKVSRKEKRNFPLILESPSPNQTSLYFCASILQGPRSSGANVLTFGAGSRLTVL.

This clone came up a few times. The V gene is TRBV9, the J gene TRBJ1-1, with a possible D match to TRBD1 (5 bases). Deletions cut 3 bases from V and 3 bases from J, with 15 bases between. The CDR3 is 15 residues long. Germline V CDR1 and CDR2: SGDLS, YYNGEE. This CDR3 reads CASSAQVSGDTEAFF. The CDR3 DNA is TGTGCCAGCAGCGCCCAAGTGTCGGGGGACACTGAAGCTTTCTTT.

J is TRBJ1-1 and V is TRBV5-1, with 12 nucleotides matching TRBD1. CDR3 size: 14 residues. V was pared by 3 bases and J by 6 bases, with 3 bases of the junction left unmatched. CDR1 and CDR2 (germline): SGHRS, YFSETQ. The CDR3 here is CASSWGQGAAEAFF. In DNA form, the CDR3 reads TGCGCCAGCAGCTGGGGACAGGGGGCGGCTGAAGCTTTCTTT. Full variable domain (rest looked up from reference TRBV5-1 and TRBJ1-1): KAGVTQTPRYLIKTRGQQVTLSCSPISGHRSVSWYQQTPGQGLQFLFEYFSETQRNKGNFPGRFSGRQFSNSRSEMNVSTLELGDSALYLCASSWGQGAAEAFFGQGTRLTVV.

The V gene is TRBV6-6, the J gene TRBJ2-1; the D gene is possibly TRBD2 (6 bases). This CDR3 is built from 14 residues. V dropped 7 bases and J dropped 3 bases, with 13 bases sitting between them. The germline V gene encodes CDR1 MNHNY and CDR2 SVGAGI (reference sequence). CDR3 amino acids: CASNGGVIYNEQFF. DNA of the CDR3: TGTGCCAGCAATGGCGGGGTCATCTACAATGAGCAGTTCTTC.

On this clone: At one of its ends the junction is not consistent with the germline gene, which may arise from a read error. The CDR3 reads CTSSEVSQMNEQFF. The CDR3 bases are TGTACCAGCAGTGAAGTGTCACAGATGAATGAGCAGTTCTTC. This chain uses TRBV2 with TRBJ2-1; D ambiguous. Germline values: CDR1 SNHLY, CDR2 FYNNEI. CDR3 length: 14 amino acids.

CDR3 in DNA: TGTGCCAGCAGCTTGGGAGTAGGACAGACCTACAATGAGCAGTTCTTC. Protein sequence: CASSLGVGQTYNEQFF. The chain is built from TRBV5-5 and TRBJ2-1; tentative D call: TRBD1 (6 bases). Trimming pared 0 bases from V and 2 bases from J, leaving 12 bases between. Germline V gene data show CDR1 as SGHKS and CDR2 as YYEKEE (reference sequence). There are 16 residues in the CDR3.

This sequence joins TRBV21-1 and TRBJ2-7; the table's D call, TRBD1, has no DNA check behind it. TRBV21-1 is an annotated pseudogene. The CDR3 sequence is 18 residues long. CDR3 protein: CASSIYQEGATTTYEQYF. In nucleotides, the CDR3 is TGTGCCAGCAGCATATACCAAGAGGGGGCGACCACTACCTACGAGCAGTACTTC.

This sequence joins TRBV5-5 and TRBJ1-3; D gene ambiguous. Trimming cost V 1 base and J 1 base, with 9 bases left between them. The germline gives CDR1 SGHKS, CDR2 YYEKEE (reference sequence). The length of the CDR3 is 15 residues. The chain's CDR3 is CASSLFWLSGNTIYF. For the CDR3, the DNA is TGTGCCAGCAGCTTGTTCTGGCTTTCTGGAAACACCATATATTTT.

The V and J genes are TRBV30 and TRBJ2-3; no reliable D call. Germline loops: CDR1 GTSNPN, CDR2 SVGIG (reference sequence). V was trimmed by 3 bases and J by 6 bases, leaving 10 bases between them. The CDR3 runs 12 residues. CDR3 amino acids: CAWSPPRDTQYF. In nucleotides, the CDR3 is TGTGCCTGGAGCCCCCCTCGGGATACGCAGTATTTT. The full variable domain, its missing parts supplied by reference TRBV30 and TRBJ2-3, is SQTIHQWPATLVQPVGSPLSLECTVEGTSNPNLYWYRQAAGRGLQLLFYSVGIGQISSEVPQNLSASRPQDRQFILSSKKLLLSDSGFYLCAWSPPRDTQYFGPGTRLTVL.